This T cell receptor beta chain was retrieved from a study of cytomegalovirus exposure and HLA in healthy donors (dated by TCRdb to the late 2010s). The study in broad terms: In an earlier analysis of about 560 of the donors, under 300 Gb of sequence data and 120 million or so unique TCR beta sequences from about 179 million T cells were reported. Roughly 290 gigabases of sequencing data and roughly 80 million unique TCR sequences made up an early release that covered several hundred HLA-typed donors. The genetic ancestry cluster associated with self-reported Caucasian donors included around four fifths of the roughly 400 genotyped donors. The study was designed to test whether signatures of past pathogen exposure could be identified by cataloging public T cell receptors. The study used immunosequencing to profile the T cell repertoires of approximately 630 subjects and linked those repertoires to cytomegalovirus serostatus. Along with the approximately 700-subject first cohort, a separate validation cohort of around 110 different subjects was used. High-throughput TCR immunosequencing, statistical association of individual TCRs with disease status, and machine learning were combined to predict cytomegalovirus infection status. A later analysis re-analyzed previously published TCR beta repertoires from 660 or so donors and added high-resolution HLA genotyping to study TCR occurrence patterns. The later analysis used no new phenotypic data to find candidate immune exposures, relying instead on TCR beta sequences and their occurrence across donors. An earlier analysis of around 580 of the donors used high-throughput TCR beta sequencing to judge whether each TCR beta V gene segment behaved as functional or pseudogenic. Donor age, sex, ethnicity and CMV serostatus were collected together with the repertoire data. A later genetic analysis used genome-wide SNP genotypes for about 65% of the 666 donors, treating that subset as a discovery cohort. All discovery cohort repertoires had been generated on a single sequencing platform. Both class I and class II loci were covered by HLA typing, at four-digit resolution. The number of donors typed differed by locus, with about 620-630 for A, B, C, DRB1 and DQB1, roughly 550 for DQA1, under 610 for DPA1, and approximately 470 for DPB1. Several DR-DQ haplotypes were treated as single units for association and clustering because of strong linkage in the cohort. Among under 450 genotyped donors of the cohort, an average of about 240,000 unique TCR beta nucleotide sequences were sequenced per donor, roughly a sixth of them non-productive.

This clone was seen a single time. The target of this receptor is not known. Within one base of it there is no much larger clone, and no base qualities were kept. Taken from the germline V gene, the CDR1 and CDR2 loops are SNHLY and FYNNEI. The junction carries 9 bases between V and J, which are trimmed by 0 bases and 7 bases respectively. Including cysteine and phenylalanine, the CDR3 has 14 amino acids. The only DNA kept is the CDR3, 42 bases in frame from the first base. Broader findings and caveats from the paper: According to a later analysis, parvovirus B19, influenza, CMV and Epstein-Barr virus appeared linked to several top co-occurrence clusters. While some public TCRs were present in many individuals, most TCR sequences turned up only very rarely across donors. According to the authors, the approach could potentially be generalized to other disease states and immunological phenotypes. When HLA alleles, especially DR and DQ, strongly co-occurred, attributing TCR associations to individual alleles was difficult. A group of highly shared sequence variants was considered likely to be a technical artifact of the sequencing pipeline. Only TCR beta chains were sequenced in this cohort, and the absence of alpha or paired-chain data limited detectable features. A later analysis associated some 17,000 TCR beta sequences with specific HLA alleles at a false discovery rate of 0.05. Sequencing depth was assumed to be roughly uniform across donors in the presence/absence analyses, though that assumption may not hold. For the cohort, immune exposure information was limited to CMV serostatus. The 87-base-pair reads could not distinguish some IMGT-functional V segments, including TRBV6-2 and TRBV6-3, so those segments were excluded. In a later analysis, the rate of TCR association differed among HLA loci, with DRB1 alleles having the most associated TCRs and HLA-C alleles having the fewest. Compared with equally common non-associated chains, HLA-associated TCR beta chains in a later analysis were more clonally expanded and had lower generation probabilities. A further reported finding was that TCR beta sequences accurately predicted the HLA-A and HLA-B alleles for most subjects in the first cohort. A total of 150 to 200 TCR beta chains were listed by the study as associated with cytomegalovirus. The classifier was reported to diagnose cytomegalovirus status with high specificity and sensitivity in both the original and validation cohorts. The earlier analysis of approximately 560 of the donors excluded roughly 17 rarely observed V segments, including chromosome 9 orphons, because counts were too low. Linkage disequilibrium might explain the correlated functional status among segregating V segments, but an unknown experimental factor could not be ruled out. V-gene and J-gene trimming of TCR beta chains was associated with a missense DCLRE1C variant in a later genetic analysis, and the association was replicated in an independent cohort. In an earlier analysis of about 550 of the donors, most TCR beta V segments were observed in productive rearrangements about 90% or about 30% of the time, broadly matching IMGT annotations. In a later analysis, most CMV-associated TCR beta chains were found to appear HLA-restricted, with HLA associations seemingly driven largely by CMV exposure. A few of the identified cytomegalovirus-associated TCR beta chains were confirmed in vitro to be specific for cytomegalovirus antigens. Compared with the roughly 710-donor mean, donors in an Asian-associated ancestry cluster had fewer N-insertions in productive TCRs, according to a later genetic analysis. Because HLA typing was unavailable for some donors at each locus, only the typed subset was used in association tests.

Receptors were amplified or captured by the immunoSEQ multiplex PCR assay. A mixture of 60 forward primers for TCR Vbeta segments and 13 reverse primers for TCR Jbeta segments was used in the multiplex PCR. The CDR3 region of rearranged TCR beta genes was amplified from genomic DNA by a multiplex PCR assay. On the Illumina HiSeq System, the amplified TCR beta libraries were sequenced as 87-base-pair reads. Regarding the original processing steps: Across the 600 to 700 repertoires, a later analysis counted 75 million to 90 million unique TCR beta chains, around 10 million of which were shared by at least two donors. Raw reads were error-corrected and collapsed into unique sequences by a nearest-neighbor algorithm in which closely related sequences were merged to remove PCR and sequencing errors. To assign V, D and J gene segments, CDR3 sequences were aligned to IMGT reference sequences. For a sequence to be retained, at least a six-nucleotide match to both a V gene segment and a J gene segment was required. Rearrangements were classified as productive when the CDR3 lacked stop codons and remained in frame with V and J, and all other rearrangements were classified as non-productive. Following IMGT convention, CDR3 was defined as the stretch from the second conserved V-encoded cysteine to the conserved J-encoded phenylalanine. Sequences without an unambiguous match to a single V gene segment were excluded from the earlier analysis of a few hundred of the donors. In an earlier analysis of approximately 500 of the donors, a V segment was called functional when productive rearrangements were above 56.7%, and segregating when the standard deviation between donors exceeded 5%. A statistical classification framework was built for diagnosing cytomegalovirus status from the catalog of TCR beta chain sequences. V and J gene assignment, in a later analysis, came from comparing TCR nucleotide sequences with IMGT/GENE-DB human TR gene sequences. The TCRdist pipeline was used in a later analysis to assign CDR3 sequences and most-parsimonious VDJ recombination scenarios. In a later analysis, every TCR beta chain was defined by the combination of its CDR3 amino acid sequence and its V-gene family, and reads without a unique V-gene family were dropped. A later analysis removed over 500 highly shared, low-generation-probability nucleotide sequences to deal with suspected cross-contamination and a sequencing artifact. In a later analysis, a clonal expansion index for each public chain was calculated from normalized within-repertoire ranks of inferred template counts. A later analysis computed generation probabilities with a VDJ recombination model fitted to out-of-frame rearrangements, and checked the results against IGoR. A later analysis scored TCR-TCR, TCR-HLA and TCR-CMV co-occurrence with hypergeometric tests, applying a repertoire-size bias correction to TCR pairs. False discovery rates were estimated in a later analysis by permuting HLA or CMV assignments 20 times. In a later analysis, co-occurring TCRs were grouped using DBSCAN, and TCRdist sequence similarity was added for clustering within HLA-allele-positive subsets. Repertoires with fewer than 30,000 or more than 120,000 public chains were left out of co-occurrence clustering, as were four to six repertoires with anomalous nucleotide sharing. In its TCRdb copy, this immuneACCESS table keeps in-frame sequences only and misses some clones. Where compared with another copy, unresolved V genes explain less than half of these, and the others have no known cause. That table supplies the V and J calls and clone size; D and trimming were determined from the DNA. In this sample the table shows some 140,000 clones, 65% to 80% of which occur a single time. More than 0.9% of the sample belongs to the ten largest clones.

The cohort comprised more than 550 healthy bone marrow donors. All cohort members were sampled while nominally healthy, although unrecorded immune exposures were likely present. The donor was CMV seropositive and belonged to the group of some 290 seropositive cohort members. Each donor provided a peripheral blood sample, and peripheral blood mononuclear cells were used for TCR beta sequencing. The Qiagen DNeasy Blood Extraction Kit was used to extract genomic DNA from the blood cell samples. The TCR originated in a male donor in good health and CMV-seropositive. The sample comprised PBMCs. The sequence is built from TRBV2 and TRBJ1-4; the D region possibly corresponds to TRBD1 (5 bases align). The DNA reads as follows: TGTGCCAGCAGTGAAGCGGGGGGTAGTGAAAAACTGTTTTTT. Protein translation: CASSEAGGSEKLFF.